This T cell receptor (beta chain) is drawn from a study of PD-1 blockade in mismatch repair-deficient tumors. Study-level background: Patients had approximately 11 mismatch repair-deficient cancer types, all previously treated and progressing. Study outcomes and limitations: Tumor-resident clones, often absent from pretreatment blood, expanded after pembrolizumab and then contracted.

PCR or immunohistochemistry showed mismatch repair deficiency in every enrolled patient. TCR sequencing covered a few patients who responded to pembrolizumab. The method was immunoSEQ multiplex PCR; TCRdb's version includes in-frame clones alone and lacks a portion of them. The sample shows some 110,000 clones, more than 60% of them seen only once. As concerns this clone: The antigen remains unidentified.

V lost 0 bases and J lost 0, with 10 bases in between. CDR1 and CDR2 from the germline V gene are SGHNT and YYREEE (reference sequence). CDR3 size: 16 residues. This sequence originates from an adult with mismatch repair-deficient cancer. This specimen was peripheral blood, taken roughly 60 weeks after starting pembrolizumab. The chain links TRBV5-4 to TRBJ1-3, with D perhaps matching TRBD1 (5 bases). In DNA form, the CDR3 reads TGTGCCAGCAGCTTGGTTGGGGCGGTCTCTGGAAACACCATATATTTT. Amino acids: CASSLVGAVSGNTIYF. Full variable domain (rest looked up from reference TRBV5-4 and TRBJ1-3): ETGVTQSPTHLIKTRGQQVTLRCSSQSGHNTVSWYQQALGQGPQFIFQYYREEENGRGNFPPRFSGLQFPNYSSELNVNALELDDSALYLCASSLVGAVSGNTIYFGEGSWLTVV.